This is a list of T cell receptor beta chains from one sample in a study of human T cells and chemical hapten exposure. MiXCR, applied by TCRdb to the RACE reads, yields one record per CDR3 protein. Of 150,000 to 200,000 distinct CDR3 sequences in the sample, 30% were seen once. Here the sequenced sample was whole blood, taken in connection with sensitization to the hapten diphenylcyclopropenone (DPC). The source is a woman aged 30 to 39 with alopecia areata. Some clones in this sample may be carry-over from other donors' samples. CDR3s include the opening cysteine and the closing phenylalanine or tryptophan. Each record gives: D gene, J gene, CDR3 length, V gene, clone size, CDR3 protein, CDR3 DNA. D genes are given only for firm matches. Clone size, where shown, is once, few, many, or a class for clones that have expanded.

D gene: TRBD1
J gene: TRBJ1-4
CDR3 length: 16
V gene: TRBV20-1
clone size: many
CDR3 protein: CSARTLQTGPRKKLFF
CDR3 DNA: TGCAGTGCTAGGACCCTACAGACAGGGCCGAGAAAAAAACTGTTTTTT

D gene: .
J gene: TRBJ2-7
CDR3 length: 13
V gene: TRBV29-1
clone size: .
CDR3 protein: CSVAGVGTRPQYF
CDR3 DNA: TGCAGCGTTGCAGGCGTGGGGACCCGTCCGCAGTACTTC

D gene: .
J gene: TRBJ1-4
CDR3 length: 18
V gene: TRBV6-2/TRBV6-3
clone size: few
CDR3 protein: CASSPLAGATATNEKLFF
CDR3 DNA: TGTGCCAGCAGTCCCCTCGCAGGGGCGACCGCAACTAATGAAAAACTGTTTTTT

D gene: TRBD1
J gene: TRBJ1-2
CDR3 length: 13
V gene: TRBV20-1
clone size: .
CDR3 protein: CSASLQGASGYTF
CDR3 DNA: TGCAGTGCTAGTTTACAGGGGGCGTCTGGCTACACCTTC

D gene: TRBD2
J gene: TRBJ2-7
CDR3 length: 14
V gene: TRBV5-1
clone size: .
CDR3 protein: CASSGAGLTYEQYF
CDR3 DNA: TGCGCCAGCAGCGGAGCGGGGTTAACCTACGAGCAGTACTTC

D gene: .
J gene: TRBJ1-2
CDR3 length: 12
V gene: TRBV2
clone size: .
CDR3 protein: CASSAGDYGYTF
CDR3 DNA: TGTGCCAGCAGTGCCGGGGACTATGGCTACACCTTC

D gene: .
J gene: TRBJ2-1
CDR3 length: 16
V gene: TRBV7-2
clone size: few
CDR3 protein: CASSPRGALSYNEQFF
CDR3 DNA: TGTGCCAGCAGCCCACGGGGGGCCCTCTCCTACAATGAGCAGTTCTTC

D gene: .
J gene: TRBJ2-2
CDR3 length: 15
V gene: TRBV28
clone size: .
CDR3 protein: CASSWNVELTGELFF
CDR3 DNA: TGTGCCAGCAGTTGGAACGTAGAATTGACCGGGGAGCTGTTTTTT

D gene: .
J gene: TRBJ1-4
CDR3 length: 14
V gene: TRBV25-1
clone size: few
CDR3 protein: CASSEEGPNEKLFF
CDR3 DNA: TGTGCCAGCAGTGAAGAGGGCCCTAATGAAAAACTGTTTTTT

D gene: TRBD1
J gene: TRBJ1-2
CDR3 length: 14
V gene: TRBV4-2
clone size: once
CDR3 protein: CASSQQGAAYGYTF
CDR3 DNA: TGTGCCAGCAGCCAACAGGGGGCGGCTTATGGCTACACCTTC

D gene: .
J gene: TRBJ1-4
CDR3 length: 13
V gene: TRBV20-1
clone size: .
CDR3 protein: CSAKQGPNEKLFF
CDR3 DNA: TGCAGTGCGAAACAGGGACCTAATGAAAAACTGTTTTTT

D gene: .
J gene: TRBJ1-1
CDR3 length: 11
V gene: TRBV28
clone size: .
CDR3 protein: CASSSRVEAFF
CDR3 DNA: TGTGCCAGCAGTTCTAGGGTTGAAGCTTTCTTT

D gene: .
J gene: TRBJ1-2
CDR3 length: 12
V gene: TRBV29-1
clone size: few
CDR3 protein: CSALGSLYGYTF
CDR3 DNA: TGCAGCGCCCTTGGCAGCCTTTATGGCTACACCTTC

D gene: .
J gene: TRBJ1-6
CDR3 length: 14
V gene: TRBV4-3
clone size: .
CDR3 protein: CASSRQREVSPLHF
CDR3 DNA: TGCGCCAGCAGCCGACAGAGGGAGGTTTCACCCCTCCACTTT

D gene: TRBD2
J gene: TRBJ2-1
CDR3 length: 16
V gene: TRBV10-3
clone size: .
CDR3 protein: CAISESGTSGSNEQFF
CDR3 DNA: TGTGCCATCAGTGAGTCTGGGACTAGCGGGAGCAATGAGCAGTTCTTC

D gene: .
J gene: TRBJ2-2
CDR3 length: 14
V gene: TRBV19
clone size: .
CDR3 protein: CAPTGTKHTGELFF
CDR3 DNA: TGTGCGCCCACCGGGACAAAGCACACCGGGGAGCTGTTTTTT

D gene: TRBD2
J gene: TRBJ2-5
CDR3 length: 15
V gene: TRBV29-1
clone size: few
CDR3 protein: CSVRPGLGERETQYF
CDR3 DNA: TGCAGCGTTAGACCGGGACTAGGGGAGCGAGAGACCCAGTACTTC

D gene: TRBD2
J gene: TRBJ2-1
CDR3 length: 14
V gene: TRBV7-2
clone size: .
CDR3 protein: CASSFGLVGNEQFF
CDR3 DNA: TGTGCCAGCAGCTTCGGACTAGTTGGCAATGAGCAGTTCTTC

D gene: .
J gene: TRBJ2-6
CDR3 length: 15
V gene: TRBV5-1
clone size: once
CDR3 protein: CASSPTLSGANVLTF
CDR3 DNA: TGCGCCAGCAGCCCCACGCTCTCTGGGGCCAACGTCCTGACTTTC

D gene: TRBD2
J gene: TRBJ2-5
CDR3 length: 14
V gene: TRBV10-2
clone size: .
CDR3 protein: CASSVAGVQETQYF
CDR3 DNA: TGCGCCAGCAGTGTAGCGGGGGTACAAGAGACCCAGTACTTC

D gene: .
J gene: TRBJ1-3
CDR3 length: 14
V gene: TRBV28
clone size: few
CDR3 protein: CASGLTGSGNTIYF
CDR3 DNA: TGTGCCAGCGGCCTTACCGGCTCTGGAAACACCATATATTTT

D gene: .
J gene: TRBJ1-2
CDR3 length: 16
V gene: TRBV11-1
clone size: .
CDR3 protein: CASSPQGAGRDYGYTF
CDR3 DNA: TGTGCCAGCAGCCCGCAAGGAGCCGGCAGGGACTATGGCTACACCTTC

D gene: TRBD1
J gene: TRBJ1-1
CDR3 length: 16
V gene: TRBV5-1
clone size: .
CDR3 protein: CASSSWTGTLNTEAFF
CDR3 DNA: TGCGCCAGCAGCTCATGGACAGGGACCTTGAACACTGAAGCTTTCTTT

D gene: .
J gene: TRBJ2-3
CDR3 length: 14
V gene: TRBV6-5
clone size: few
CDR3 protein: CASSYLATTDTQYF
CDR3 DNA: TGTGCCAGCAGTTACTTGGCTACCACAGATACGCAGTATTTT